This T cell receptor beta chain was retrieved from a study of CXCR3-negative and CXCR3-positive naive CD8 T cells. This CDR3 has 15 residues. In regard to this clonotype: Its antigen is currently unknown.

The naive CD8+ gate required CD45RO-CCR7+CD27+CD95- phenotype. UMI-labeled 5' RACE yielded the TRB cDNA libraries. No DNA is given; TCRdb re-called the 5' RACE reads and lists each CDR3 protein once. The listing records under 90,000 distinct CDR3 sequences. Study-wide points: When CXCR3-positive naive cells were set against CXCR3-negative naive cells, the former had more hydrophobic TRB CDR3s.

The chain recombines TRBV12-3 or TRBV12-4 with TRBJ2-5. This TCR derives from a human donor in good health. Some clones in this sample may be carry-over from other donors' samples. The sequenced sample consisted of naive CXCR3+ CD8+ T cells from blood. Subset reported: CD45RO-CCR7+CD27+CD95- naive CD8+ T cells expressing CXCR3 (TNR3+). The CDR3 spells CASSLSREKEETQYF.